The rows below give T cell receptor beta chains drawn from one sample of a study of cytomegalovirus exposure and HLA in healthy donors. Repertoires were generated with immunoSEQ multiplex PCR, while TCRdb's copy carries only in-frame clones and drops some. Among approximately 230,000 clones listed, roughly nine tenths were seen once. The material sequenced was PBMCs. These receptors all stem from a young man in good health and CMV-seropositive. Both conserved end residues are part of each CDR3. D genes are given only for firm matches. Rows give clone size only sometimes, using once, few, many, or a class for an expanded clone.

D gene: NA
clone size: NA
V gene: TRBV2
J gene: TRBJ2-7
CDR3 DNA: TGTGCCAGCATTAAGGGGCTCACTAACTCCTACGAGCAGTACTTC
CDR3 protein: CASIKGLTNSYEQYF

D gene: NA
clone size: NA
V gene: TRBV4-1
J gene: TRBJ1-1
CDR3 DNA: TGCGCCAGCAGCCAGGCACAGGAGAACACTGAAGCTTTCTTT
CDR3 protein: CASSQAQENTEAFF

D gene: NA
clone size: NA
V gene: TRBV5-1
J gene: TRBJ1-4
CDR3 DNA: TGCGCCAGCAGCTATATGCCCCTTAGGGGTGAAAAACTGTTTTTT
CDR3 protein: CASSYMPLRGEKLFF

D gene: TRBD1
clone size: NA
V gene: TRBV6-6
J gene: TRBJ1-3
CDR3 DNA: TGTGCCAGCAGGCCGGGACAGGGTATCTCTGGAAACACCATATATTTT
CDR3 protein: CASRPGQGISGNTIYF

D gene: NA
clone size: few
V gene: TRBV4-3
J gene: TRBJ1-2
CDR3 DNA: TGCGCCAGCAGCCAAGATCTAGTGGGAAGATTGGGGGGCTACACCTTC
CDR3 protein: CASSQDLVGRLGGYTF

D gene: TRBD1
clone size: NA
V gene: TRBV27
J gene: TRBJ1-2
CDR3 DNA: TGTGCCAGCAGTCGGACAGGTTCTAACTATGGCTACACCTTC
CDR3 protein: CASSRTGSNYGYTF

D gene: NA
clone size: once
V gene: TRBV27
J gene: TRBJ2-5
CDR3 DNA: TGTGCCAGCAGTTTATCGCGGGCGGGTCAAGAGACCCAGTACTTC
CDR3 protein: CASSLSRAGQETQYF

D gene: NA
clone size: NA
V gene: TRBV30
J gene: TRBJ1-5
CDR3 DNA: TGTGCCGGATCGGCCGGGGGGCGTCACCAGCCCCAGCATTTT
CDR3 protein: CAGSAGGRHQPQHF

D gene: NA
clone size: NA
V gene: TRBV14
J gene: TRBJ1-4
CDR3 DNA: TGTGCCAGCAGCTCAGGACGGACTAATGAAAAACTGTTTTTT
CDR3 protein: CASSSGRTNEKLFF

D gene: NA
clone size: NA
V gene: TRBV27
J gene: TRBJ2-5
CDR3 DNA: TGTGCCAGCAGTATAAGGCCCGGACTGGCCGAGGAGACCCAGTACTTC
CDR3 protein: CASSIRPGLAEETQYF

D gene: TRBD2
clone size: NA
V gene: TRBV15
J gene: TRBJ2-3
CDR3 DNA: TGTGCCACCAGCAAGGGACTAGCGCACACAGATACGCAGTATTTT
CDR3 protein: CATSKGLAHTDTQYF

D gene: NA
clone size: once
V gene: TRBV2
J gene: TRBJ2-1
CDR3 DNA: TGTGCCAGCAGTGATTTGTTTGAGCAGTTCTTC
CDR3 protein: CASSDLFEQFF

D gene: NA
clone size: NA
V gene: TRBV28
J gene: TRBJ2-7
CDR3 DNA: TGTGCCAGCAGTCACAGACTAACCCCTTACGAGCAGTACTTC
CDR3 protein: CASSHRLTPYEQYF

D gene: NA
clone size: NA
V gene: TRBV6-1
J gene: TRBJ1-1
CDR3 DNA: TGTGCCAGCAGTGGACAGGCTGGGACTGAAGCTTTCTTT
CDR3 protein: CASSGQAGTEAFF

D gene: NA
clone size: NA
V gene: TRBV29-1
J gene: TRBJ1-1
CDR3 DNA: TGCAGCGTTTGGGGGCGGGCCGATGAAGCTTTCTTT
CDR3 protein: CSVWGRADEAFF

D gene: NA
clone size: NA
V gene: TRBV6-5
J gene: TRBJ2-1
CDR3 DNA: TGTGCCAGCAGTTCGATACAGACAAACTCCTACAATGAGCAGTTCTTC
CDR3 protein: CASSSIQTNSYNEQFF

D gene: NA
clone size: NA
V gene: TRBV4-3
J gene: TRBJ2-1
CDR3 DNA: TGCGCCAGCAGCCAAGGACTGTACAATGAGCAGTTCTTC
CDR3 protein: CASSQGLYNEQFF

D gene: TRBD1
clone size: few
V gene: TRBV19
J gene: TRBJ1-1
CDR3 DNA: TGTGCCAGTAGTATCGACAGGGTCACTGAAGCTTTCTTT
CDR3 protein: CASSIDRVTEAFF

D gene: NA
clone size: NA
V gene: TRBV7-2
J gene: TRBJ1-2
CDR3 DNA: TGTGCCAGCAGCGTTACAGGGCGGCGAGGCTACACCTTC
CDR3 protein: CASSVTGRRGYTF

D gene: TRBD1
clone size: NA
V gene: TRBV9
J gene: TRBJ1-2
CDR3 DNA: TGTGCCAGCAGCGTAGGCCGGGACAGCCCCTATGGCTACACCTTC
CDR3 protein: CASSVGRDSPYGYTF

D gene: TRBD1
clone size: NA
V gene: TRBV13
J gene: TRBJ2-2
CDR3 DNA: TGTGCCAGCAGCGGCCGACAGGGGCCCTCGAACACCGGGGAGCTGTTTTTT
CDR3 protein: CASSGRQGPSNTGELFF

D gene: NA
clone size: NA
V gene: TRBV6-5
J gene: TRBJ1-1
CDR3 DNA: TGTGCCAGTCGCCGGACCCGAGGGGGACCTCAAGCTTTCTTT
CDR3 protein: CASRRTRGGPQAFF

D gene: TRBD2
clone size: NA
V gene: TRBV5-4
J gene: TRBJ2-7
CDR3 DNA: TGTGCCAGCAGCCCCGGAGGGCGGGAGTCCGAGCAGTACTTC
CDR3 protein: CASSPGGRESEQYF

D gene: NA
clone size: NA
V gene: TRBV18
J gene: TRBJ1-1
CDR3 DNA: TGTGCCAGCTCACCACCTGGGGTTATGAACACTGAAGCTTTCTTT
CDR3 protein: CASSPPGVMNTEAFF

D gene: NA
clone size: NA
V gene: TRBV5-1
J gene: TRBJ2-3
CDR3 DNA: TGCGCCAGCAGCCTGGGAGAGCCAGATACGCAGTATTTT
CDR3 protein: CASSLGEPDTQYF

D gene: NA
clone size: few
V gene: TRBV5-6
J gene: TRBJ2-5
CDR3 DNA: TGTGCCAGCAGCTTGGCCCCAGGCCTGGGCGAGACCCAGTACTTC
CDR3 protein: CASSLAPGLGETQYF

D gene: NA
clone size: once
V gene: TRBV28
J gene: TRBJ1-1
CDR3 DNA: TGTGCCAGCAGTTTAGGTAGAACGAACACTGAAGCTTTCTTT
CDR3 protein: CASSLGRTNTEAFF

D gene: TRBD2
clone size: NA
V gene: TRBV2
J gene: TRBJ2-3
CDR3 DNA: TGTGCCAGCAGTACCGGGACTAGCGTCACAGATACGCAGTATTTT
CDR3 protein: CASSTGTSVTDTQYF

D gene: TRBD1
clone size: once
V gene: TRBV28
J gene: TRBJ2-6
CDR3 DNA: TGTGCCAGCAGTTTAATAGGACAGGGGGTTGGTTCTGGGGCCAACGTCCTGACTTTC
CDR3 protein: CASSLIGQGVGSGANVLTF

D gene: TRBD2
clone size: once
V gene: TRBV6-5
J gene: TRBJ2-1
CDR3 DNA: TGTGCCAGCAGGCCGGGAGGAACCAGGGAGTTCTTC
CDR3 protein: CASRPGGTREFF

D gene: TRBD2
clone size: NA
V gene: TRBV11-2
J gene: TRBJ2-7
CDR3 DNA: TGTGCCAGCAGATTAAGCGGGAGGGCCGGCGAGCAGTACTTC
CDR3 protein: CASRLSGRAGEQYF

D gene: NA
clone size: NA
V gene: TRBV15
J gene: TRBJ2-3
CDR3 DNA: TGTGCCACCAGCAGAGACCACACAGATACGCAGTATTTT
CDR3 protein: CATSRDHTDTQYF

D gene: NA
clone size: NA
V gene: TRBV29-1
J gene: TRBJ1-1
CDR3 DNA: TGCAGCGTTGAATCCCAACCCGTCACTGAAGCTTTCTTT
CDR3 protein: CSVESQPVTEAFF

D gene: NA
clone size: NA
V gene: TRBV27
J gene: TRBJ2-1
CDR3 DNA: TGTGCCAGCAGTTTAGGTTGGGACAAGCCCTACAATGAGCAGTTCTTC
CDR3 protein: CASSLGWDKPYNEQFF

D gene: NA
clone size: NA
V gene: TRBV5-4
J gene: TRBJ1-5
CDR3 DNA: TGTGCCAGCAGCTATAGCAATCAGCCCCAGCATTTT
CDR3 protein: CASSYSNQPQHF

D gene: TRBD1
clone size: once
V gene: TRBV25-1
J gene: TRBJ1-1
CDR3 DNA: TGTGCCAGCAGCAGGGGGGGGGACACTGAAGCTTTCTTT
CDR3 protein: CASSRGGDTEAFF

D gene: NA
clone size: NA
V gene: TRBV5-1
J gene: TRBJ2-7
CDR3 DNA: TGCGCCAGCAGGGGTGGGACCGCGAGCTCCTACGAGCAGTACTTC
CDR3 protein: CASRGGTASSYEQYF

D gene: NA
clone size: NA
V gene: TRBV5-6
J gene: TRBJ2-1
CDR3 DNA: TGTGCCAGCAGCTTGGCCTTAAATGAGCAGTTCTTC
CDR3 protein: CASSLALNEQFF

D gene: NA
clone size: NA
V gene: TRBV11-2
J gene: TRBJ1-1
CDR3 DNA: TGTGCCAGCAGCATCACAACGGGGACCACTGAAGCTTTCTTT
CDR3 protein: CASSITTGTTEAFF

D gene: NA
clone size: NA
V gene: TRBV5-1
J gene: TRBJ2-3
CDR3 DNA: TGCGCCAGCAGCTTGGCAAGCAGGGAGGCAGATACGCAGTATTTT
CDR3 protein: CASSLASREADTQYF

D gene: NA
clone size: NA
V gene: TRBV4-1
J gene: TRBJ2-5
CDR3 DNA: TGCGCCAGCAGCCAAGCTAACCTCCGGGACAACCAAGAGACCCAGTACTTC
CDR3 protein: CASSQANLRDNQETQYF

D gene: TRBD1
clone size: NA
V gene: TRBV29-1
J gene: TRBJ1-1
CDR3 DNA: TGCAGCGTTGAGACGGACAGGGGGTCTGAAGCTTTCTTT
CDR3 protein: CSVETDRGSEAFF

D gene: NA
clone size: NA
V gene: TRBV11-2
J gene: TRBJ1-1
CDR3 DNA: TGTGCCAGCAGCTTAAGGATAAGGGGGACTGAAGCTTTCTTT
CDR3 protein: CASSLRIRGTEAFF

D gene: NA
clone size: NA
V gene: TRBV28
J gene: TRBJ2-7
CDR3 DNA: TGTGCCAGCAGTTTACGTCCCGACGGCTCCTACGAGCAGTACTTC
CDR3 protein: CASSLRPDGSYEQYF

D gene: TRBD2
clone size: NA
V gene: TRBV7-9
J gene: TRBJ2-1
CDR3 DNA: TGTGCCAGCAGCTTAGGGGGAGGGTCGGGTGAGCAGTTCTTC
CDR3 protein: CASSLGGGSGEQFF

D gene: NA
clone size: NA
V gene: TRBV7-2
J gene: TRBJ2-7
CDR3 DNA: TGTGCCAGCAGCTTCCTGATCGAGGAGGAGCAGTACTTC
CDR3 protein: CASSFLIEEEQYF

D gene: NA
clone size: NA
V gene: TRBV30
J gene: TRBJ2-6
CDR3 DNA: TGTGCCTGGTCTCTTCTGGGCTCTGGGGCCAACGTCCTGACTTTC
CDR3 protein: CAWSLLGSGANVLTF

D gene: TRBD2
clone size: NA
V gene: TRBV5-4
J gene: TRBJ2-1
CDR3 DNA: TGTGCCAGCAGCTGGGGTGATAGCGGGGAAAATGAGCAGTTCTTC
CDR3 protein: CASSWGDSGENEQFF

D gene: NA
clone size: many
V gene: TRBV19
J gene: TRBJ1-2
CDR3 DNA: TGTGCCAGTAGTATAACTACACCGGGTTATGGCTACACCTTC
CDR3 protein: CASSITTPGYGYTF

D gene: NA
clone size: NA
V gene: TRBV7-9
J gene: TRBJ1-3
CDR3 DNA: TGTGCCAGCAGCTTAGTATCGGGAAACACCATATATTTT
CDR3 protein: CASSLVSGNTIYF

D gene: NA
clone size: NA
V gene: TRBV2
J gene: TRBJ2-2
CDR3 DNA: TGTGCCAGCTGTGCCGAGGGGGGAAGCACCGGGGAGCTGTTTTTT
CDR3 protein: CASCAEGGSTGELFF

D gene: NA
clone size: NA
V gene: TRBV15
J gene: TRBJ2-2
CDR3 DNA: TGTGCCACCAGCACAGGGACATTGAACACCGGGGAGCTGTTTTTT
CDR3 protein: CATSTGTLNTGELFF

D gene: NA
clone size: NA
V gene: TRBV6-1
J gene: TRBJ1-2
CDR3 DNA: TGTGCCAGCAGTGAGTTGAACTATGGCTACACCTTC
CDR3 protein: CASSELNYGYTF